This TCR beta chain was obtained from a study of blood T cell repertoires in COVID-19. The wider study: Whether acute or convalescent, the COVID-19 samples came from the United States, Italy and Spain. The analysed material was cDNA or gDNA that came from T cells, B-cell-depleted T cells, or PBMCs.

As processed by the authors: Amplification of reference gene primers was used by the study to estimate nucleated cell counts. The assay was immunoSEQ multiplex PCR, and TCRdb's table has in-frame clones only and misses some. V and J calls and clone size are those listed in that table; D and trimming were worked out from the DNA. The sample yields 25,000 to 35,000 clones, about nine tenths seen once. Input material: peripheral blood. The TCR sequence derives from a human donor with active COVID-19. The donor label of this sample is uncertain.

The CDR3 region has the DNA TGTGCCAGCAGCTTAGCTGCGGGGGAAGCTTTCTTT. This translates into CASSLAAGEAFF. This chain joins TRBV11-2 and TRBJ1-1, with no clear D. CDR3 length: 12 amino acids. The germline V gene has CDR1 SGHAT and CDR2 FQNNGV. Deletions cut 1 base from V and 8 bases from J, with 8 bases between.